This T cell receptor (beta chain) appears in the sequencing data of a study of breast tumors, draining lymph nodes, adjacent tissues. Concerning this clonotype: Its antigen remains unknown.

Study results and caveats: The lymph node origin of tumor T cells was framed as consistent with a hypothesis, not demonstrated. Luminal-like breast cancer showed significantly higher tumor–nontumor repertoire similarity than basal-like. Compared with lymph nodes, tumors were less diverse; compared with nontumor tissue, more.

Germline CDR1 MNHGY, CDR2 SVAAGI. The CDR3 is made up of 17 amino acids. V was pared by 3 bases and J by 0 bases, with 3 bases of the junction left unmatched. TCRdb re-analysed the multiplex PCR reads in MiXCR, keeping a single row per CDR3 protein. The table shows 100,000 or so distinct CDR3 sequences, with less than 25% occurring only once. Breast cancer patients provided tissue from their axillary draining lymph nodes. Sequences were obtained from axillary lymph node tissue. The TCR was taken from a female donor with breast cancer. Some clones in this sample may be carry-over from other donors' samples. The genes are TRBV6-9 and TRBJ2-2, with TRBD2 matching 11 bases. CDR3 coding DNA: TGTGCCAGCAGTTACCAACTAGCGGGAGCGAACACCGGGGAGCTGTTTTTT. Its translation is CASSYQLAGANTGELFF.